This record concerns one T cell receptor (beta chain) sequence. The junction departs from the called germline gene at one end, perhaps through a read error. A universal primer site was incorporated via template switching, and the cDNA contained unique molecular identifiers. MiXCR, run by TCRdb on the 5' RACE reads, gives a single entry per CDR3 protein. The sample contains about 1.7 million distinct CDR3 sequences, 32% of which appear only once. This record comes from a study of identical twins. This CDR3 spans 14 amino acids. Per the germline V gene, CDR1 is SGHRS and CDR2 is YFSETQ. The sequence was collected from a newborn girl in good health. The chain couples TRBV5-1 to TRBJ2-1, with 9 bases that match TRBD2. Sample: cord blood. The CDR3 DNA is TGCGCCGGCAGCTCCTTAGCGGGAGAGAGAGAGCAGTTCTTC. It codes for CAGSSLAGEREQFF.